Each of the 5 T cell receptor beta chains below was sequenced from the same sample in a study of shared clonotypes between healthy human individuals (dated by TCRdb to the early 2020s). Library construction relied on the immunoSEQ multiplex PCR assay. TCRdb stores this immuneACCESS table with in-frame sequences only. Part of the clones is absent; in the studies checked, under half of the shortfall reflects unresolved V genes, and no reason is known for the rest. This sample comprises approximately 1,500,000 clones, approximately 98% of them detected only once. The ten largest clones represent around 0.45% of the sample. Source material: naive CD4+ T cells sorted from blood. The cell subset or site tag for this specimen amounts to: CD45RA+ positively selected. The receptors stem from a man younger than 40 in good health.

Only one count was recorded for this clone. This chain joins TRBV4-3 and TRBJ2-3; 7 bases agree with TRBD1. V dropped 0 bases and J dropped 2; count of bases not matched to a gene: 5. The CDR3 covers 16 residues. Germline lookup yields CDR1 LGHNA and CDR2 YSLEER. This CDR3 reads CASSQELQGPTDTQYF. CDR3 in DNA: TGCGCCAGCAGCCAAGAGTTACAGGGGCCCACAGATACGCAGTATTTT.

The chain's CDR3 is CSVVENYEQYF. CDR3 sequence (DNA): TGCAGCGTTGTGGAAAACTACGAGCAGTACTTC. This chain connects TRBV29-1 to TRBJ2-7; unclear D gene. Germline V gene lookup returns CDR1 SQVTM and CDR2 ANQGSEA. Trimming removed 4 bases at V and 3 bases at J, with 7 bases between. The CDR3 has 11 amino acids.

The chain joins TRBV30 to TRBJ2-2; D perhaps matches TRBD2 (5 bases). V lost 0 bases and J lost 3, with 17 bases in between. This CDR3 has 17 amino acids. Germline V gene data show CDR1 as GTSNPN and CDR2 as SVGIG (reference sequence). The CDR3 region has the DNA TGTGCCTGGAGTGTACCCGTGACCAGAGGGTACACCGGGGAGCTGTTTTTT. Translation: CAWSVPVTRGYTGELFF.

As for this clone: The identical CDR3 is also encoded by other nucleotide sequences in the sample. V usage is TRBV18 and J usage is TRBJ2-3; D call uncertain. Germline V gives CDR1 KGHSH, CDR2 LQKENI. The CDR3 extends over 13 amino acids. Trimming pared 5 bases from V and 3 bases from J, leaving 9 bases between. CDR3 DNA: TGTGCCAGCTCAAGGCTGGGTACAGATACGCAGTATTTT. As protein: CASSRLGTDTQYF.

The V gene is TRBV7-7, the J gene TRBJ2-1; no clear D. Germline V gene lookup returns CDR1 SSHAT and CDR2 FNYEAQ (reference sequence). This CDR3 contains 15 residues. V lost 1 base and J lost 5, with 12 bases in between. The DNA of the CDR3 is TGTGCCAGCAGCTTAGGGTTCGGTGGGGACAATGAGCAGTTCTTC. It yields the protein CASSLGFGGDNEQFF. Supplemented by reference TRBV7-7 and TRBJ2-1, the full variable domain reads GAGVSQSPRYKVTKRGQDVTLRCDPISSHATLYWYQQALGQGPEFLTYFNYEAQPDKSGLPSDRFSAERPEGSISTLTIQRTEQRDSAMYRCASSLGFGGDNEQFFGPGTRLTVL.